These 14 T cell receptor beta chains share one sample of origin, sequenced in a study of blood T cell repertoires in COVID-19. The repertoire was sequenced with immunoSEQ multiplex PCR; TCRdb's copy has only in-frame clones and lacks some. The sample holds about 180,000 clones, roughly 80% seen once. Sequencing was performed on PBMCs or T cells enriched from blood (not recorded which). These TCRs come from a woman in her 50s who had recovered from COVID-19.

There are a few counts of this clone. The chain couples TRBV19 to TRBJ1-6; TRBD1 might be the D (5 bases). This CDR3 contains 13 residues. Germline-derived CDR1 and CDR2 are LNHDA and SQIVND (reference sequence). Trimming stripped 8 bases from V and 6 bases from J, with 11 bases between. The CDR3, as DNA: TGTGCCAGTCGCGACAGATTTAATTCACCCCTCCACTTT. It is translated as CASRDRFNSPLHF. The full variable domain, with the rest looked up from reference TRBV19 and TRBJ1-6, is DGGITQSPKYLFRKEGQNVTLSCEQNLNHDAMYWYRQDPGQGLRLIYYSQIVNDFQKGDIAEGYSVSREKKESFPLTVTSAQKNPTAFYLCASRDRFNSPLHFGNGTRLTVT.

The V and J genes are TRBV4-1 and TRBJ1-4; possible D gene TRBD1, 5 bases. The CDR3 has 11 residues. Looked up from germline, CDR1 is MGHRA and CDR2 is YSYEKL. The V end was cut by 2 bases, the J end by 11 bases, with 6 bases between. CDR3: CASSQWGKLFF. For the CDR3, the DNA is TGCGCCAGCAGCCAATGGGGCAAACTGTTTTTT.

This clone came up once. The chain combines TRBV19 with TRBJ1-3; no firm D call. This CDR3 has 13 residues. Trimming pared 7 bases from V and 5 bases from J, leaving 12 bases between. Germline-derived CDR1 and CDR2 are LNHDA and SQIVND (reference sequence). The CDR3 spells CASNEGPRNTIYF. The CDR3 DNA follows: TGTGCCAGTAATGAGGGTCCTCGAAACACCATATATTTT.

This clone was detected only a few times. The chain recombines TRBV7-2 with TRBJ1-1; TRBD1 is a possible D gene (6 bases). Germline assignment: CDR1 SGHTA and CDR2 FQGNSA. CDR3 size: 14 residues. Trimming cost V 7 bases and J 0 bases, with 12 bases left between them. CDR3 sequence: CASTLDRMNTEAFF. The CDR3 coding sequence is TGTGCCAGCACCCTCGACAGGATGAACACTGAAGCTTTCTTT. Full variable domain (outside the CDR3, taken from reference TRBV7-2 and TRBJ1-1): GAGVSQSPSNKVTEKGKDVELRCDPISGHTALYWYRQSLGQGLEFLIYFQGNSAPDKSGLPSDRFSAERTGGSVSTLTIQRTQQEDSAVYLCASTLDRMNTEAFFGQGTRLTVV.

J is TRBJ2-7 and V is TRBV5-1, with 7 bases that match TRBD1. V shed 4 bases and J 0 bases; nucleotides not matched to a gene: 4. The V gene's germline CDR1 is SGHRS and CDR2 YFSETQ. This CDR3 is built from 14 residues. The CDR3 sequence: CASSDGTVSYEQYF. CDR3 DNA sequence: TGCGCCAGCAGCGACGGGACAGTCTCCTACGAGCAGTACTTC.

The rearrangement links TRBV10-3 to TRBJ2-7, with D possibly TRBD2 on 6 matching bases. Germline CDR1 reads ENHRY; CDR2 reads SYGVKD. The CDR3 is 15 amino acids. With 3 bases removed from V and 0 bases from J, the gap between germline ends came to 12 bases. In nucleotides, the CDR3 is TGTGCCATCAGTGATCGGGACTCAAACTCCTACGAGCAGTACTTC. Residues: CAISDRDSNSYEQYF.

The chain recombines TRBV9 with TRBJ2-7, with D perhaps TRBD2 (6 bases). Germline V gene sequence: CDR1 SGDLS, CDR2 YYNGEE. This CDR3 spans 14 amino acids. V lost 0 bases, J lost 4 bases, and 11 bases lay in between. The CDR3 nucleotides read TGTGCCAGCAGCGTAGCCGGCGGGAAATACGAGCAGTACTTC. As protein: CASSVAGGKYEQYF.

For the CDR3, the DNA is TGTGCCAGCAGCTTAACGGCTAGCGGGAGGGACACAGATACGCAGTATTTT. This codes for CASSLTASGRDTDTQYF. This chain connects TRBV7-9 to TRBJ2-3; TRBD2 aligns across 12 bases. The CDR3 length is 17 residues. The V gene end was trimmed by 2 bases and the J gene end by 2 bases; junction bases not matched to a gene: 5. The germline V gene has CDR1 SEHNR and CDR2 FQNEAQ (reference sequence). The variable domain in full, with the rest retrieved from reference TRBV7-9 and TRBJ2-3, is DTGVSQNPRHKITKRGQNVTFRCDPISEHNRLYWYRQTLGQGPEFLTYFQNEAQLEKSRLLSDRFSAERPKGSFSTLEIQRTEQGDSAMYLCASSLTASGRDTDTQYFGPGTRLTVL.

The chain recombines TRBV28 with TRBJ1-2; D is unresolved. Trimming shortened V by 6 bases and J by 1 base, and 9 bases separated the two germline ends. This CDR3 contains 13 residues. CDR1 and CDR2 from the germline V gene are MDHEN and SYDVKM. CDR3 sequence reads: CASSAADNYGYTF. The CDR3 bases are TGTGCCAGCAGCGCGGCGGATAACTATGGCTACACCTTC.

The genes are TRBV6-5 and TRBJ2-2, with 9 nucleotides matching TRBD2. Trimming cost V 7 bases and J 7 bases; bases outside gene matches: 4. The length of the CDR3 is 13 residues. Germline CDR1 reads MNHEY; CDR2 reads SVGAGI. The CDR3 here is CASKAGGFGELFF. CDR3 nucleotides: TGTGCCAGCAAAGCGGGAGGATTCGGGGAGCTGTTTTTT.

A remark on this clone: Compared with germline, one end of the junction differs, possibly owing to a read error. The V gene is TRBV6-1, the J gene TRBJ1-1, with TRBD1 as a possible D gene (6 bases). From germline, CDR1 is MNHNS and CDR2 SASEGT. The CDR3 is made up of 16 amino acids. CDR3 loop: CASREATFGQRPEAFF. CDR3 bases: TGTGCCAGCAGAGAAGCGACCTTTGGACAGCGTCCAGAAGCTTTCTTT.

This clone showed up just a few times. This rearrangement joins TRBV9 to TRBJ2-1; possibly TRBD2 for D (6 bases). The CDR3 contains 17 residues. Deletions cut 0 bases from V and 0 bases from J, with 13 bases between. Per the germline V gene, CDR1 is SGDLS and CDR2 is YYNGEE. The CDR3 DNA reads TGTGCCAGCAGCGTAGAGCTAGCGACTGACTCCTACAATGAGCAGTTCTTC. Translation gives CASSVELATDSYNEQFF.

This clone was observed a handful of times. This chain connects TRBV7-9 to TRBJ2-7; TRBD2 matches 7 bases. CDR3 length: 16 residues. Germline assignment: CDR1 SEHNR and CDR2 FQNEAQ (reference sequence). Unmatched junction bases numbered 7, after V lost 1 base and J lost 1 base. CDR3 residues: CASSLEFGGGSYEQYF. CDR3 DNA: TGTGCCAGCAGCTTAGAGTTCGGCGGGGGATCCTACGAGCAGTACTTC.

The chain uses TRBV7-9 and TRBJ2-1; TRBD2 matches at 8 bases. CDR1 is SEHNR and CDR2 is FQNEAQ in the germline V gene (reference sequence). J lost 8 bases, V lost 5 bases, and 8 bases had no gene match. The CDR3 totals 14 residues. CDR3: CASSPAGRGDEQFF. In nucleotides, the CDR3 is TGTGCCAGCAGCCCCGCCGGGAGGGGCGATGAGCAGTTCTTC.